One sample yielded the 15 T cell receptor beta chains listed below, sequenced in a study of T cell repertoires in cytomegalovirus infection. One entry per CDR3 protein results from TCRdb running MiXCR on the reads. The repertoire holds hundreds of thousands of distinct CDR3 sequences, with around a third as singletons. These receptors have no identified antigens. The material sequenced was cultured CD8+ T cells from PBMCs, taken from culture after CMV antigen stimulation. The receptors were gathered from a human donor in good health (CMV status not recorded). Some clones in this sample may be carry-over from other donors' samples.

This clonotype was detected ten times or more. This sequence joins TRBV7-6 and TRBJ2-1; 8 nucleotides line up with TRBD2. Germline V gene data show CDR1 as SGHVS and CDR2 as FNYEAQ. With V trimmed by 2 bases and J by 5 bases, 8 bases remained unmatched. This CDR3 comprises 16 residues. CDR3 DNA: TGTGCCAGCAGCTTAAATCGGCCGGGGGGGAACAATGAGCAGTTCTTC. This codes for CASSLNRPGGNNEQFF.

The rearrangement joins TRBV19 to TRBJ2-7, with D tentatively TRBD1 (5 bases). This CDR3 comprises 15 residues. Germline values: CDR1 LNHDA, CDR2 SQIVND (reference sequence). V gave up 1 base and J gave up 0 bases, with 10 bases separating them. The CDR3 is CASSIGRQTSYEQYF. In nucleotides, the CDR3 is TGTGCCAGTAGTATAGGGAGACAGACCTCCTACGAGCAGTACTTC.

This clonotype has a single count. The chain employs TRBV5-1 and TRBJ2-1; D may be TRBD1 or TRBD2 (5 bases each). This CDR3 comprises 14 residues. Germline CDR1 is SGHRS and CDR2 is YFSETQ. The V end was cut by 6 bases, the J end by 4 bases, with 14 bases between. The CDR3 reads CASTGTGIYNEQFF. CDR3 in DNA: TGCGCCAGCACCGGGACGGGAATTTACAATGAGCAGTTCTTC.

The chain has TRBV12-3 or TRBV12-4 and TRBJ2-7; D is perhaps TRBD1 (6 bases). Trimming cost V 3 bases and J 4 bases, with 16 bases left between them. CDR3 length: 15 amino acids. The CDR3 DNA sequence: TGTGCCAGCAGTTTGGGCCAGGGGAACGGTTACGAGCAGTACTTC. As protein: CASSLGQGNGYEQYF.

The gene calls are TRBV5-6 and TRBJ2-1; D may be TRBD1 (5 bases). Germline CDR1 is SGHDT and CDR2 is YYEEEE. V shed 2 bases and J shed 8 bases, with 14 bases lying between them. The CDR3 has 14 residues. The CDR3 region is CASSFLTREDEQFF. The CDR3 nucleotides read TGTGCCAGCAGCTTCTTAACCAGGGAAGATGAGCAGTTCTTC.

The J gene is TRBJ2-2, the V gene TRBV2; 8 bases align to TRBD2. The CDR3 totals 13 residues. Germline CDR1 reads SNHLY; CDR2 reads FYNNEI. Unmatched junction bases numbered 3, after V lost 10 bases and J lost 2 bases. Written as DNA, the CDR3 is TGTGCCACGGGAGGGGGAAACACCGGGGAGCTGTTTTTT. It encodes CATGGGNTGELFF.

This chain connects TRBV7-9 to TRBJ1-1; D not resolved. The CDR3 runs 13 residues. The germline V gene encodes CDR1 SEHNR and CDR2 FQNEAQ (reference sequence). Trimming left V 1 base short and J 6 bases short, with 9 bases between. The CDR3 DNA reads as TGTGCCAGCAGCTTAGAAGTGGGGTCTGAAGCTTTCTTT. It yields the protein CASSLEVGSEAFF.

There are many counts of this clonotype. This may stem from a read error, because a much larger clone lies one nucleotide away. The rearrangement uses TRBV11-2 and TRBJ1-1; D remains ambiguous. The ends were cut back, 0 bases at V and 3 bases at J, with 2 bases in the middle. The V gene's germline CDR1 is SGHAT and CDR2 FQNNGV. This CDR3 spans 12 amino acids. CDR3 coding DNA: TGTGCCAGCAGCTTAGACGACACTGAAGCTTTCTTT. The encoded protein is CASSLDDTEAFF.

This clonotype was counted between two and nine times. This chain joins TRBV7-6 and TRBJ1-5; 8 nucleotides agree with TRBD1. Trimming cost V 5 bases and J 4 bases; bases outside gene matches: 7. Germline CDR1 is SGHVS and CDR2 is FNYEAQ. CDR3 length: 15 amino acids. CDR3 sequence: CASSTDREENQPQHF. The CDR3 DNA is TGTGCCAGCAGCACGGACAGGGAGGAGAATCAGCCCCAGCATTTT.

This clonotype occurred many times. The chain carries TRBV7-9 and TRBJ2-5, with TRBD1 matching over 10 bases. This CDR3 region has 16 residues. The J segment lost 1 base and the V segment lost 5 bases, leaving 7 bases of the junction unmatched. Germline-derived CDR1 and CDR2 are SEHNR and FQNEAQ (reference sequence). CDR3 sequence (DNA): TGTGCCAGCAGCCCTAGGGACAGGGGCCCCCAAGAGACCCAGTACTTC. Translating it yields CASSPRDRGPQETQYF.

This clonotype was seen only a few times. The J gene is TRBJ2-5, the V gene TRBV12-3 or TRBV12-4; weak D call: TRBD2 (5 bases). CDR3 length equals 14 residues. Trimming removed 4 bases from V and 5 bases from J, with 14 bases in between. For the CDR3, the DNA is TGTGCCAGCAGTTCGGTAACTAGAGATGAGACCCAGTACTTC. Its translation: CASSSVTRDETQYF.

This clonotype was observed once. The chain is built from TRBV24-1 and TRBJ2-1; a weak D match, TRBD2 (6 bases). From germline, CDR1 is KGHDR and CDR2 SFDVKD. V gave up 7 bases and J gave up 10 bases, with 16 bases separating them. CDR3 length: 13 amino acids. CDR3 coding DNA: TGTGCCACCAGGGGCGGGATGGGTGACGAGCAGTTCTTC. Translation: CATRGGMGDEQFF.

CDR3 bases: TGTGCCAGCAGTCGCCTCGGTGGCTACAATGAGCAGTTCTTC. Its protein product is CASSRLGGYNEQFF. The V call is TRBV12-3 or TRBV12-4, the J call TRBJ2-1; D is unclear. CDR3 length equals 14 residues. Trimming pared 5 bases from V and 3 bases from J, leaving 11 bases between.

This clonotype was detected a few times. The CDR3 loop is CAARTGEKETQYF. The CDR3 nucleotides are TGTGCGGCGAGGACAGGGGAAAAAGAGACCCAGTACTTC. The chain links TRBV7-9 to TRBJ2-5, with 9 bases aligning to TRBD1. The CDR3 extends over 13 amino acids. CDR1 and CDR2 from the germline V gene are SEHNR and FQNEAQ (reference sequence).

This rearrangement joins TRBV7-3 to TRBJ2-1; 7 bases agree with TRBD2. The CDR3 has 16 amino acids. The ends lost 1 base at V and 5 bases at J; junction bases unmatched: 8. Germline loops: CDR1 SGHTA, CDR2 FQGTGA. CDR3 sequence: CASSLKPSGFDNEQFF. In DNA form, the CDR3 reads TGTGCCAGCAGCTTAAAGCCTAGCGGTTTTGACAATGAGCAGTTCTTC.